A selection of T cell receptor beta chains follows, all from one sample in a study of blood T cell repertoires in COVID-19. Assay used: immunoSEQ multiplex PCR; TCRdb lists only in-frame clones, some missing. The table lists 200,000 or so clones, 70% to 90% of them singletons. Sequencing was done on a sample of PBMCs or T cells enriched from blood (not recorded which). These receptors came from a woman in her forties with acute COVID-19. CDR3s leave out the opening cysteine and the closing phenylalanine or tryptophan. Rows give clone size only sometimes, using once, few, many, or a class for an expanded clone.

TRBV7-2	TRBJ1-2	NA	ASSLTGGTLGSGYT
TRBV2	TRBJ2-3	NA	ASSRPQGIDTQY
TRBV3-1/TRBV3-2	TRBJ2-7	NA	ASSLLQYEQY
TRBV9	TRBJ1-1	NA	ASSGTGGDTEAF
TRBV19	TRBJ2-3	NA	ASSGPGLVGTDTQY
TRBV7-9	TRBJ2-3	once	ASSSRPGTSGWHTQY
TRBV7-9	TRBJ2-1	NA	ASSTTSGDYNEQF
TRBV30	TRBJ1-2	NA	AWSDDRGYT
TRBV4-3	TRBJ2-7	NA	ASSQARTGEVVQY
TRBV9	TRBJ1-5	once	ASSVEPGVNQPQH
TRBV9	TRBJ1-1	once	ASSAGGGNTEAF
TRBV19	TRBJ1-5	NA	ASSSGVLEYSNQPQH
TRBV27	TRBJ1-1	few	ASSPSGTGVFMNTEAF
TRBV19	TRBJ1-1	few	ASSIAAPANTEAF
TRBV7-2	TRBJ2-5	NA	ASSRDSRETQY
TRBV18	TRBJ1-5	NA	ASSPPDRVGNQPQH
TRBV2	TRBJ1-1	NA	ASPKGDHEKTAF
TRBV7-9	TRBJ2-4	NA	ASSSVPGQGKNIQY
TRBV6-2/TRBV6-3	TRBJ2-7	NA	ASSFPLSGDYEQY
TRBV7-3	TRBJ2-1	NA	ASSFGDRNEQF
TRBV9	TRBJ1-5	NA	ASSVHDRGDQPQH
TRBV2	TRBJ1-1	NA	ASSRINIEAF